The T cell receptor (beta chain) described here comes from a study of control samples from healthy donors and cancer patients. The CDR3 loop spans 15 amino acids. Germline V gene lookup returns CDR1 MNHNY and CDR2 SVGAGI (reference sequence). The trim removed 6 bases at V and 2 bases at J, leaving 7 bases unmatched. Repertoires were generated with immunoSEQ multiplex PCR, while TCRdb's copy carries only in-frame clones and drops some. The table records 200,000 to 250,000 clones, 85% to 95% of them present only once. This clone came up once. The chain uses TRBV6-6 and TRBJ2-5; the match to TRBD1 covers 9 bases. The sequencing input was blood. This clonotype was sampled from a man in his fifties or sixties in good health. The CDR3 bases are TGTGCCAGCAGAGACAGGGGGATACATCAAGAGACCCAGTACTTC. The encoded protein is CASRDRGIHQETQYF.